Below, one TCR beta chain is given with its context. The antigen it binds to is not known. No base quality information exists; no much larger clone differs at one position. Collaborating institutions collected whole blood in K2EDTA tubes following their own protocols. Collaborator samples were shipped for TCRbeta analysis as frozen whole blood, isolated PBMCs, or DNA extracted from either sample type. The V end gives up 5 bases and the J end 6 bases, leaving 12 bases in the junction not matched to a gene. CDR1 and CDR2 were assigned from the germline V gene as KGHSH and LQKENI. The CDR3 runs 15 residues from the cysteine to the phenylalanine. The entry retains the CDR3 DNA only, 45 bases that are in frame from base 1. TCRbeta CDR3 regions were amplified from genomic DNA using the immunoSEQ Assay, a bias-controlled multiplex PCR. The paper's data handling went like this. The number of nucleated cells in each sample was estimated by amplification of reference gene primers within the assay. To quantify the absolute abundance of each unique TCRbeta CDR3 rearrangement, sequence reads were collapsed and filtered. For each sample, productive Simpson clonality was calculated as the square root of Simpson's diversity index across productive rearrangements. TCRdb mirrors the immuneACCESS table, restricted to in-frame sequences. Some clones are absent from its copies; in checked studies, under half trace to an unresolved V gene, and the reason for the others is unknown. V, J and clone size were drawn from that table, and D and trimming were deduced from the DNA. A total of about 140,000 clones appear in this sample, 81% of them only once. In total, the top ten clones hold around 8.5% of the sample.

The sample is drawn from a study of blood T cell repertoires in COVID-19 (dated by TCRdb to the early 2020s). Context from the whole study: Samples from collaborators originated in the United States, Italy and Spain and spanned both the acute and convalescent phases of COVID-19. The dataset comprised deeply sampled blood TCRbeta repertoires from subjects exposed to, actively infected with, or recovered from COVID-19. The repertoires were released in a freely available public database meant as a resource for research on the immune response to SARS-CoV-2. The material from the prospective study consisted of cDNA or gDNA derived from T cells, B-cell-depleted T cells, or PBMCs. The sample metadata nearly always contained a de-identified subject ID, COVID-19 status, age in years and sex. HLA class I and class II types, where available, came from metadata supplied by the sample provider rather than from assay-based typing. Samples were obtained from the ongoing ImmuneRACE study (first 160 participants) and from over 1,000 subjects provided by 6 global collaborators.

The full study reports these points: The quantity of clinical and demographic metadata differed by source and by participant and was supplied without curation.

The chain employs TRBV18 and TRBJ2-7, and 8 junction bases match TRBD1. This TCR was recovered from a human donor in a cohort sampled during active COVID-19. The source material was peripheral blood. The nucleotide sequence reads TGTGCCAGCTCAGGACAGGGCTCCGGGGGCCTCGAGCAGTACTTC. Its protein is CASSGQGSGGLEQYF.